This section outlines one T cell receptor beta chain sequence together with its context. Antigen: not known. The CDR3 is 13 residues long. Germline V gene sequence: CDR1 SGHTA, CDR2 FQGTGA. Trimming took 5 bases from V and 5 from J, leaving 11 bases between them. These data originate in a study of identical twins. Study results and caveats: The same donors were not followed; conclusions instead depended on cross-sectional statistical analysis.

TCRdb reanalysed the 5' RACE reads using MiXCR and keeps one entry per CDR3 protein. The table records roughly 150,000 distinct CDR3 sequences, 3% to 4.5% of them present only once. The chain recombines TRBV7-3 with TRBJ2-3; a weak D match, TRBD2 (5 bases). This TCR was sampled from a man between 18 and 35 years old in good health. Material: memory T cells sorted from blood. The CDR3 nucleotides are TGTGCCAGCAGCACCGACGCGGGAGATACGCAGTATTTT. Translation: CASSTDAGDTQYF.